These 17 T cell receptor beta chains originate from one sample sequenced in a study of CD8 T cells in ankylosing spondylitis. MiXCR, applied by TCRdb to the 5' RACE reads, yields one record per CDR3 protein. The sample has approximately 260,000 distinct CDR3 sequences; roughly 8.6% are singletons. Sequenced input: blood, either unsorted or a sorted T cell fraction (not recorded which). These receptors all stem from a male donor with ankylosing spondylitis or in good health (not recorded which).

This clonotype was detected many times. The V call is TRBV7-9, the J call TRBJ1-1; no definite D call. This CDR3 is 16 amino acids long. The germline gives CDR1 SEHNR, CDR2 FQNEAQ (reference sequence). V was shortened by 4 bases and J by 1 base, with 16 bases between the two germline ends. The CDR3 nucleotides are TGTGCCAGCAGCTCCCAGGCGCTGGACTGGAACACTGAAGCTTTCTTT. It is translated as CASSSQALDWNTEAFF.

Ten or more counts support this clonotype. The gene calls are TRBV7-8 and TRBJ2-1; D may be TRBD2 (6 bases). Trimming cost V 1 base and J 6 bases, with 7 bases left between them. The CDR3 contains 13 residues. Per germline, CDR1 SGHVS and CDR2 FQNEAQ. The CDR3 sequence is CASSLGLVNEQFF. In DNA, the CDR3 is TGTGCCAGCAGCTTAGGACTAGTCAATGAGCAGTTCTTC.

V is TRBV7-9 and J is TRBJ2-7; TRBD2 matches 9 bases. The length of the CDR3 is 16 residues. The germline gives CDR1 SEHNR, CDR2 FQNEAQ (reference sequence). V shed 3 bases, J shed 3 bases, and the junction held 9 bases outside the gene matches. CDR3 protein: CASSFAGTSMNYEQYF. The CDR3 nucleotides read TGTGCCAGCAGCTTCGCCGGGACTAGCATGAACTACGAGCAGTACTTC.

J is TRBJ1-5 and V is TRBV4-2, with D unresolved. Germline loops: CDR1 LGHNA, CDR2 YNFKEQ. The CDR3 extends over 14 amino acids. V lost 6 bases and J 5 bases, leaving 14 bases between the germline ends. Here the CDR3 reads CASRPTPLYQPQHF. CDR3 bases: TGTGCCAGCAGACCCACGCCCCTTTATCAGCCCCAGCATTTT.

Many counts were recorded for this clonotype. The CDR3 reads CASSRQGYEQYF. The CDR3 nucleotides read TGTGCCAGCAGTCGACAGGGCTACGAGCAGTACTTC. The chain links TRBV28 to TRBJ2-7, with 7 positions matching TRBD1. After removal of 5 bases from V and 3 bases from J, the junction contained 1 base not matched to a gene. Germline V gives CDR1 MDHEN, CDR2 SYDVKM. The CDR3 has 12 amino acids.

This clonotype showed up many times. The CDR3, as DNA: TGCAGTGCTAGTGCTTGGGGGAACAATCAGCCCCAGCATTTT. Its translation is CSASAWGNNQPQHF. The chain carries TRBV20-1 and TRBJ1-5; possibly TRBD1 for D (5 bases). V gave up 3 bases and J gave up 3 bases, with 12 bases separating them. This CDR3 comprises 14 residues. CDR1 is DFQATT, CDR2 SNEGSKA, per germline (reference sequence).

This clonotype appeared many times. This chain connects TRBV12-3 or TRBV12-4 to TRBJ1-1, with a possible D match to TRBD1 (5 bases). This CDR3 is 11 amino acids long. Trimming left V 6 bases short and J 5 bases short, with 7 bases between. The chain's CDR3 is CASSTGTEAFF. CDR3 bases: TGTGCCAGCAGCACAGGAACTGAAGCTTTCTTT.

This clonotype came up many times. The rearrangement links TRBV3-1 to TRBJ2-7; 7 nucleotides match TRBD2. CDR3 length equals 13 residues. Germline CDR1 and CDR2: LGHDT and YNNKEL (reference sequence). The V gene end was trimmed by 4 bases and the J gene end by 4 bases; junction bases not matched to a gene: 4. The CDR3 sequence is CASSPGGVYEQYF. The CDR3 coding sequence is TGTGCCAGCAGCCCGGGGGGAGTATACGAGCAGTACTTC.

This clonotype appeared many times. V is TRBV9 and J is TRBJ2-7, with D possibly being TRBD1 (6 bases). Trimming pared 0 bases from V and 2 bases from J, leaving 9 bases between. The CDR3 covers 14 residues. Germline lookup yields CDR1 SGDLS and CDR2 YYNGEE. The CDR3 DNA reads TGTGCCAGCAGCGTAGAGGGACAACCCTACGAGCAGTACTTC. Translated, it gives CASSVEGQPYEQYF.

A remark on this clonotype: A read error may be the cause here, since a much bigger clone is one base away. This sequence joins TRBV3-1 and TRBJ1-2, with no clear D. Germline CDR1 and CDR2: LGHDT and YNNKEL (reference sequence). The CDR3 has 11 residues. CDR3 DNA sequence: TGTGCCAGCAGCCAAGCGGATGGCCACACCTTC. It translates to CASSQADGHTF. Variable domain in full (rest from reference TRBV3-1 and TRBJ1-2): DTAVSQTPKYLVTQMGNDKSIKCEQNLGHDTMYWYKQDSKKFLKIMFSYNNKELIINETVPNRFSPKSPDKAHLNLHINSLELGDSAVYFCASSQADGHTFGSGTRLTVV.

This chain joins TRBV7-8 and TRBJ2-4; D might be TRBD2 (7 bases). Per the germline V gene, CDR1 is SGHVS and CDR2 is FQNEAQ. The V and J ends lost 5 bases and 0 bases respectively, with 17 bases between them. The CDR3 consists of 17 residues. The CDR3 reads CASSPRGGEVAKNIQYF. DNA for the CDR3: TGTGCCAGCAGCCCTAGGGGGGGGGAAGTAGCCAAAAACATTCAGTACTTC. The full variable domain, rest sourced from reference TRBV7-8 and TRBJ2-4, is GAGVSQSPRYKVAKRGQDVALRCDPISGHVSLFWYQQALGQGPEFLTYFQNEAQLDKSGLPSDRFFAERPEGSVSTLKIQRTQQEDSAVYLCASSPRGGEVAKNIQYFGAGTRLSVL.

This clonotype was seen ten or more times. The gene calls are TRBV7-9 and TRBJ1-6; no clear D gene. Germline loops: CDR1 SEHNR, CDR2 FQNEAQ (reference sequence). V lost 3 bases and J lost 6, with 15 bases in between. The CDR3 loop spans 16 amino acids. This CDR3 reads CASSFDSHRANSPLHF. Here the CDR3 DNA reads TGTGCCAGCAGCTTCGATTCCCACCGGGCTAATTCACCCCTCCACTTT.

This clonotype was counted only a few times. The V and J genes are TRBV3-1 and TRBJ1-2, with a possible D match to TRBD1 (5 bases). The CDR3 has 15 amino acids. V gave up 4 bases and J gave up 8 bases, with 20 bases separating them. CDR1 is LGHDT and CDR2 is YNNKEL in the germline V gene (reference sequence). The DNA of the CDR3 is TGTGCCAGCAGCCCCCCGGGGCTACCCGACAAAGGCTACACCTTC. Translation gives CASSPPGLPDKGYTF.

This clonotype appeared a few times. The V call is TRBV18, the J call TRBJ2-5; a possible D gene is TRBD2 (6 bases). The CDR3 has 13 residues. V lost 5 bases, J lost 4 bases, and 11 bases lay in between. CDR1 and CDR2 from the germline V gene are KGHSH and LQKENI. CDR3 protein: CASSSSEGETQYF. The CDR3, as DNA: TGTGCCAGCTCATCTTCGGAGGGAGAGACCCAGTACTTC. Filled out from reference TRBV18 and TRBJ2-5, the complete variable domain reads NAGVMQNPRHLVRRRGQEARLRCSPMKGHSHVYWYRQLPEEGLKFMVYLQKENIIDESGMPKERFSAEFPKEGPSILRIQQVVRGDSAAYFCASSSSEGETQYFGPGTRLLVL.

The chain employs TRBV30 and TRBJ2-2, with 8 bases that match TRBD1. With 4 bases clipped from V and 5 bases from J, the junction kept 9 bases outside the gene matches. Germline V CDR1 and CDR2: GTSNPN, SVGIG (reference sequence). The CDR3 length is 15 residues. CDR3 bases: TGTGCCTGGACCGGCGGACAGGGAAGGACCGGGGAGCTGTTTTTT. The encoded protein is CAWTGGQGRTGELFF.

This clonotype was observed many times. The V and J genes are TRBV29-1 and TRBJ2-7; D perhaps matches TRBD1 (5 bases). V dropped 6 bases and J dropped 4 bases, with 10 bases sitting between them. Per germline, CDR1 SQVTM and CDR2 ANQGSEA. The CDR3 length is 11 residues. CDR3 sequence: CSVEQAYEQYF. DNA for the CDR3: TGCAGCGTGGAACAGGCGTACGAGCAGTACTTC.

This clonotype was observed a handful of times. The V call is TRBV12-3 or TRBV12-4, the J call TRBJ2-7; D may be TRBD1 or TRBD2 (5 bases each). Trimming took 1 base from V and 7 from J, leaving 14 bases between them. This CDR3 region has 14 residues. This chain's CDR3 is CASSLGGDLYEQYF. CDR3 nucleotides: TGTGCCAGCAGTTTAGGTGGGGACCTCTATGAGCAGTACTTC.